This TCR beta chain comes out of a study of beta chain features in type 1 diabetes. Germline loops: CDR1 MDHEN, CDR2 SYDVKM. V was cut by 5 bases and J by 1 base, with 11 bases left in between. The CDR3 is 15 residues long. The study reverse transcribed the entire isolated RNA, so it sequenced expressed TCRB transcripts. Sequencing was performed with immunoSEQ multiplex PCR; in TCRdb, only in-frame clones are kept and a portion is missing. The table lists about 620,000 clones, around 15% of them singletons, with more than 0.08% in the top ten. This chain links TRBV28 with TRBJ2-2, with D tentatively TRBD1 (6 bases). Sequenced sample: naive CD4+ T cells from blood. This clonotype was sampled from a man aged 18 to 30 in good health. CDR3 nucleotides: TGTGCCAGCAGTCAGACACAGGGGAACACCGGGGAGCTGTTTTTT. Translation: CASSQTQGNTGELFF.